The clone carrying this T cell receptor (beta chain) was seen a few times. This sample stems from a study of T cells after yellow fever vaccination. TCRdb analysed the 5' RACE reads with MiXCR anew, one entry per CDR3 protein. The sample yields about 30,000 distinct CDR3 sequences, around 5.8% seen once. The CDR3 loop spans 14 amino acids. The ends were cut back, 10 bases at V and 0 bases at J, with 10 bases in the middle. The germline CDR1 and CDR2 sequences are SGHTA and FQGNSA. General study points: On day 0, almost all vaccine-responding clonotypes were undetectable in sorted memory subsets.

This chain joins TRBV7-2 and TRBJ2-6; D is unresolved. This clonotype was obtained from a man younger than 40 who received the YFV17D yellow fever vaccine. The sample consisted of PBMCs, either bulk or a sorted T-cell subset (CD4+, CD8+, memory, or dextramer-sorted; not recorded which), taken on the day of the yellow fever booster vaccination. In nucleotides, the CDR3 is TGTGCCACAGACACCTCCTCTGGGGCCAACGTCCTGACTTTC. Its translation: CATDTSSGANVLTF.